The clone carrying this TCR beta chain appeared once. The antigen remains undetermined. J gave up 3 bases and V 5 bases, and 18 bases lay outside the gene matches. The V gene's germline CDR1 is SGHVS and CDR2 FQNEAQ. The CDR3 covers 18 residues. Here immunoSEQ multiplex PCR was the method, and the copy in TCRdb shows in-frame clones only, minus some. In the table there are fewer than 12,000 clones, roughly 80% of which are singletons. One to two pinch biopsies were taken from the rectum during colonoscopy. The sample belongs to a study of pediatric ulcerative colitis. Study-wide results and caveats: Repertoires came from total lymphocyte DNA, not specific subsets.

The sequence came from a girl under 18 who was a control in a study of pediatric ulcerative colitis. V gene TRBV7-8 combines with J gene TRBJ2-7; 8 nucleotides line up with TRBD2. The sample was gut tissue. The CDR3: CASSLIPLQREFIYEQYF. The CDR3 DNA is TGTGCCAGCAGCCTTATACCCCTTCAGCGGGAGTTCATCTACGAGCAGTACTTC. Filled out from reference TRBV7-8 and TRBJ2-7, the complete variable domain reads GAGVSQSPRYKVAKRGQDVALRCDPISGHVSLFWYQQALGQGPEFLTYFQNEAQLDKSGLPSDRFFAERPEGSVSTLKIQRTQQEDSAVYLCASSLIPLQREFIYEQYFGPGTRLTVT.